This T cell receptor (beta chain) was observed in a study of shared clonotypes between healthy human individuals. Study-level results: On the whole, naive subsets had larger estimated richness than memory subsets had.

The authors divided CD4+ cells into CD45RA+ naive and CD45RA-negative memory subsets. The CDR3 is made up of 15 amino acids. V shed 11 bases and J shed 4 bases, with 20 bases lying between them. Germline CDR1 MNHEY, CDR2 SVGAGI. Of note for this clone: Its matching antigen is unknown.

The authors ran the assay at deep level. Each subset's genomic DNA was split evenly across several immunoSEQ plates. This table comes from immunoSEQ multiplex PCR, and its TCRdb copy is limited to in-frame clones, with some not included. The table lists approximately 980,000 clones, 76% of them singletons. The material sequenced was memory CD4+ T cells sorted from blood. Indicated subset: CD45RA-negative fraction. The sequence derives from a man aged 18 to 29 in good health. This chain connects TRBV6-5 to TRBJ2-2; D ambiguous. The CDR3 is CAASTTHPATGELFF. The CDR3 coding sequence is TGTGCCGCCAGCACCACTCACCCAGCCACCGGGGAGCTGTTTTTT.